The next 18 T cell receptor beta chains were all read from a single sample in a study of cytomegalovirus exposure and HLA in healthy donors. PCR involved 60 Vbeta and 13 Jbeta primers. Generated by immunoSEQ multiplex PCR, the TCRdb table keeps only in-frame clones and is missing some. The table shows 98,000 or so clones, with 65% to 80% occurring only once. The sequenced sample was PBMCs. All receptors derive from a human donor in good health.

This clone was counted a few times. V is TRBV25-1 and J is TRBJ1-2, with D unresolved. The V end lost 8 bases, the J end lost 8 bases, and 15 bases lay between the germline ends. This CDR3 is built from 12 residues. Germline assignment: CDR1 MGHDK and CDR2 SYGVNS. The CDR3 region is CASARADWGYTF. The CDR3 DNA reads as TGTGCCAGCGCCCGGGCGGACTGGGGCTACACCTTC.

The chain recombines TRBV7-9 with TRBJ2-5; 7 nucleotides line up with TRBD1. After removal of 2 bases from V and 0 bases from J, the junction contained 6 bases not matched to a gene. The CDR3 sequence is 16 residues long. Per the germline V gene, CDR1 is SEHNR and CDR2 is FQNEAQ (reference sequence). CDR3: CASSLSPTGYQETQYF. In nucleotides, the CDR3 is TGTGCCAGCAGCTTAAGTCCGACAGGGTACCAAGAGACCCAGTACTTC. Based on the CDR3 plus reference TRBV7-9 and TRBJ2-5, the full variable domain is DTGVSQNPRHKITKRGQNVTFRCDPISEHNRLYWYRQTLGQGPEFLTYFQNEAQLEKSRLLSDRFSAERPKGSFSTLEIQRTEQGDSAMYLCASSLSPTGYQETQYFGPGTRLLVL.

The chain links TRBV2 to TRBJ2-5; 8 bases are shared with TRBD1. Trimming took 6 bases from V and 1 from J; bases not matched to a gene: 4. CDR1 is SNHLY and CDR2 is FYNNEI in the germline V gene. CDR3 size: 14 residues. CDR3 sequence (DNA): TGTGCCAGCAGACACAGGGGGGTCCAAGAGACCCAGTACTTC. Its protein is CASRHRGVQETQYF. Complete variable domain (other parts from reference TRBV2 and TRBJ2-5): EPEVTQTPSHQVTQMGQEVILRCVPISNHLYFYWYRQILGQKVEFLVSFYNNEISEKSEIFDDQFSVERPDGSNFTLKIRSTKLEDSAMYFCASRHRGVQETQYFGPGTRLLVL.

This chain uses TRBV7-9 with TRBJ1-4, with D unresolved. The germline V gene encodes CDR1 SEHNR and CDR2 FQNEAQ (reference sequence). Trimming removed 1 base at V and 2 bases at J, with 11 bases between. The CDR3 covers 16 residues. CDR3 coding DNA: TGTGCCAGCAGCTTAGGTACGGGAGGGACTAATGAAAAACTGTTTTTT. This translates into CASSLGTGGTNEKLFF.

The chain carries TRBV4-2 and TRBJ2-1; 12 nucleotides align to TRBD1. This CDR3 has 16 residues. With V trimmed by 1 base and J by 4 bases, 2 bases remained unmatched. CDR1 is LGHNA and CDR2 is YNFKEQ in the germline V gene. CDR3 nucleotide sequence: TGTGCCAGCAGCCAAGCGGGACAGGGGGCTTACAATGAGCAGTTCTTC. Protein sequence: CASSQAGQGAYNEQFF.

V and J are TRBV2 and TRBJ2-7; 9 nucleotides agree with TRBD1. Germline V gene data show CDR1 as SNHLY and CDR2 as FYNNEI. After removal of 6 bases from V and 6 bases from J, the junction contained 12 bases not matched to a gene. The CDR3 is made up of 15 amino acids. In DNA form, the CDR3 reads TGTGCCAGCAGCGAACGGGACAGGGAGAGCTCCGAGCAGTACTTC. Its protein product is CASSERDRESSEQYF.

The chain has TRBV18 and TRBJ1-5, with TRBD1 as a possible D gene (5 bases). Trimming pared 3 bases from V and 0 bases from J, leaving 6 bases between. Germline CDR1 reads KGHSH; CDR2 reads LQKENI. The CDR3 totals 14 residues. Here the CDR3 DNA reads TGTGCCAGCTCACCGACAGATAGCAATCAGCCCCAGCATTTT. This encodes CASSPTDSNQPQHF.

This clone has only one observation. A much larger clonotype is one base distant, so this may be a read error. This sequence joins TRBV5-4 and TRBJ1-2; TRBD1 matches 8 bases. V was clipped by 3 bases and J by 4 bases; unmatched bases: 2. Germline V gene lookup returns CDR1 SGHNT and CDR2 YYREEE (reference sequence). This CDR3 contains 13 residues. The CDR3 spells CASSYDRGYGYTF. CDR3 nucleotides: TGTGCCAGCAGCTACGACAGGGGCTATGGCTACACCTTC.

The chain has TRBV28 and TRBJ1-4; D might be TRBD1 (5 bases). Trimming stripped 5 bases from V and 11 bases from J, with 15 bases between. This CDR3 has 13 residues. CDR1 and CDR2 (germline): MDHEN, SYDVKM. The CDR3 region has the DNA TGTGCCAGCAGTCTGGACAAGCCCGAGAAACTGTTTTTT. Protein sequence: CASSLDKPEKLFF.

This sequence joins TRBV11-2 and TRBJ2-3, with TRBD2 matching 9 bases. V was pared by 0 bases and J by 1 base, with 14 bases of the junction left unmatched. The CDR3 is 20 residues long. Germline CDR1 SGHAT, CDR2 FQNNGV. CDR3 sequence reads: CASSLELAGLLPRGTDTQYF. CDR3 in DNA: TGTGCCAGCAGCTTAGAACTAGCGGGCCTACTCCCTAGGGGCACAGATACGCAGTATTTT.

Here the CDR3 DNA reads TGTGCCAGCAGCTCTCCCTGGGGGGGGGATGGCTACACCTTC. Translating gives CASSSPWGGDGYTF. The gene calls are TRBV5-4 and TRBJ1-2; D is perhaps TRBD1 (5 bases). The CDR3 spans 14 residues. V was trimmed by 3 bases and J by 6 bases, leaving 15 bases between them. Germline values: CDR1 SGHNT, CDR2 YYREEE (reference sequence).

The J gene is TRBJ2-2, the V gene TRBV5-1, with TRBD1 as a possible D gene (5 bases). V was shortened by 5 bases and J by 5 bases, with 10 bases between the two germline ends. The CDR3 covers 13 residues. Germline CDR1 SGHRS, CDR2 YFSETQ. In nucleotides, the CDR3 is TGCGCCAGCAGAAGACAGCAAACCGGGGAGCTGTTTTTT. This translates into CASRRQQTGELFF.

This chain uses TRBV7-9 with TRBJ2-5; D is unclear. The CDR3 loop spans 14 amino acids. V dropped 6 bases and J dropped 4 bases, with 15 bases sitting between them. The germline V gene has CDR1 SEHNR and CDR2 FQNEAQ (reference sequence). The CDR3 spells CASRPIDSRETQYF. The CDR3 DNA follows: TGTGCCAGCAGGCCCATCGACTCTCGAGAGACCCAGTACTTC.

This clone was recorded once. The chain joins TRBV5-6 to TRBJ1-1; tentative D call: TRBD1 (5 bases). Germline V gives CDR1 SGHDT, CDR2 YYEEEE. Trimming stripped 0 bases from V and 4 bases from J, with 13 bases between. The CDR3 is 15 residues long. The CDR3: CASSLGGGVGTEAFF. The CDR3 nucleotides are TGTGCCAGCAGCTTGGGTGGGGGGGTAGGCACTGAAGCTTTCTTT.

V gene TRBV7-7 combines with J gene TRBJ2-7, with TRBD2 matching over 7 bases. This CDR3 is built from 15 residues. The V gene end was trimmed by 5 bases and the J gene end by 7 bases; junction bases not matched to a gene: 14. The germline gives CDR1 SSHAT, CDR2 FNYEAQ (reference sequence). The CDR3 DNA follows: TGTGCCAGCAGCCCACTCAGCGGGGCCCCGGGTGAGCAGTACTTC. As protein: CASSPLSGAPGEQYF.

This clone was recorded a few times. This rearrangement joins TRBV5-1 to TRBJ1-1; possibly TRBD1 for D (6 bases). This CDR3 spans 13 amino acids. The V and J ends lost 2 bases and 6 bases respectively, with 11 bases between them. Germline V gives CDR1 SGHRS, CDR2 YFSETQ. The DNA of the CDR3 is TGCGCCAGCAGCTTTGCAGGGGACCCTGAAGCTTTCTTT. It yields the protein CASSFAGDPEAFF. Complete variable domain (other parts from reference TRBV5-1 and TRBJ1-1): KAGVTQTPRYLIKTRGQQVTLSCSPISGHRSVSWYQQTPGQGLQFLFEYFSETQRNKGNFPGRFSGRQFSNSRSEMNVSTLELGDSALYLCASSFAGDPEAFFGQGTRLTVV.

This chain connects TRBV5-1 to TRBJ1-1, with TRBD1 matching 9 bases. CDR1 is SGHRS and CDR2 is YFSETQ in the germline V gene. The CDR3 sequence is 19 residues long. With V trimmed by 4 bases and J by 2 bases, 18 bases remained unmatched. DNA for the CDR3: TGCGCCAGCAGCCCGCGTCCCCCCACCGGGACAGGGAAAAACACTGAAGCTTTCTTT. Its protein is CASSPRPPTGTGKNTEAFF.

The J gene is TRBJ2-3, the V gene TRBV6-5; maybe TRBD1 (7 bases). The CDR3 covers 16 residues. Deletions cut 0 bases from V and 2 bases from J, with 12 bases between. From germline, CDR1 is MNHEY and CDR2 SVGAGI. CDR3 nucleotides: TGTGCCAGCAGTTACTCATCAGGGGGGTCCACAGATACGCAGTATTTT. It translates to CASSYSSGGSTDTQYF.